The present TCR beta chain was sequenced within a study of shared clonotypes between healthy human individuals. Germline CDR1 MDHEN, CDR2 SYDVKM. The CDR3 has 14 residues. V lost 10 bases, J lost 8 bases, and 20 bases lay in between. Splitting the CD4+ cells yielded a CD45RA+ naive subset and a CD45RA-negative memory subset. Profiling relied on immunoSEQ multiplex PCR, and the TCRdb table lists in-frame clones only, not all of them. The sample holds hundreds of thousands of clones, around four fifths seen once. The sequence was collected from a woman aged 25-40 years in good health. This chain connects TRBV28 to TRBJ1-4; no clear D. Sequencing was performed on memory CD4+ T cells sorted from blood. Specified subset: CD45RA-negative fraction. CDR3: CAIKRGGWREKLFF. The CDR3 region has the DNA TGTGCCATCAAACGGGGTGGCTGGAGAGAAAAACTGTTTTTT.